Listed here are 16 T cell receptor beta chains from one sample, sequenced in a study of OX40 agonist ivuxolimab in advanced cancers. The repertoire was sequenced with immunoSEQ multiplex PCR; TCRdb's copy has only in-frame clones and lacks some. The sample contains around 60,000 clones, under 95% of which appear only once. The source was CD4+ or CD8+ T cells sorted from blood, collected in a trial of the OX40 agonist ivuxolimab. These receptors came from an adult with an advanced solid tumor such as melanoma, head and neck, liver or kidney cancer.

This chain uses TRBV7-2 with TRBJ2-7, with 12 bases that match TRBD2. V lost 5 bases to trimming and J lost 5 bases; unmatched junction nucleotides: 13. The length of the CDR3 is 17 residues. Germline loops: CDR1 SGHTA, CDR2 FQGNSA. The CDR3 region has the DNA TGTGCCAGCAGCCTTATGCTAGCGGGAGGGCCGGGTGACGAGCAGTACTTC. Translation gives CASSLMLAGGPGDEQYF.

The CDR3 reads CASSFHVHEQYF. The CDR3 DNA sequence: TGTGCCAGCAGTTTCCATGTCCACGAGCAGTACTTC. This chain connects TRBV6-1 to TRBJ2-7; D call uncertain. CDR1 and CDR2 from the germline V gene are MNHNS and SASEGT. V was trimmed by 5 bases and J by 5 bases, leaving 10 bases between them. The CDR3 consists of 12 residues.

The chain recombines TRBV27 with TRBJ2-5, with TRBD1 matching 7 bases. This CDR3 region has 16 residues. Germline values: CDR1 MNHEY, CDR2 SMNVEV (reference sequence). J was trimmed by 4 bases and V by 4 bases; bases with no gene match: 12. The CDR3 reads CASSSRPGGVGETQYF. The CDR3 coding sequence is TGTGCCAGCAGTTCCCGACCAGGGGGAGTAGGAGAGACCCAGTACTTC.

This clone ranks as medium-sized. The rearrangement joins TRBV5-1 to TRBJ1-2, with D perhaps TRBD1 (5 bases). The CDR3 contains 14 residues. CDR1 is SGHRS and CDR2 is YFSETQ in the germline V gene. The ends were cut back, 3 bases at V and 4 bases at J, with 13 bases in the middle. The CDR3 loop reads CASSSTGGLYGYTF. CDR3 nucleotide sequence: TGCGCCAGCAGCTCGACTGGGGGACTCTATGGCTACACCTTC. Supplemented by reference TRBV5-1 and TRBJ1-2, the full variable domain reads KAGVTQTPRYLIKTRGQQVTLSCSPISGHRSVSWYQQTPGQGLQFLFEYFSETQRNKGNFPGRFSGRQFSNSRSEMNVSTLELGDSALYLCASSSTGGLYGYTFGSGTRLTVV.

The chain has TRBV19 and TRBJ1-2; 7 nucleotides line up with TRBD1. Trimming removed 5 bases from V and 8 bases from J; junction bases left unmatched: 14. This CDR3 contains 15 residues. Germline V lookup: CDR1 LNHDA, CDR2 SQIVND (reference sequence). The CDR3 nucleotides are TGTGCCAGTAGTCCATTCTCTGGGACAGCTATGGGCTACACCTTC. Its translation is CASSPFSGTAMGYTF.

The chain combines TRBV27 with TRBJ1-1, with D perhaps TRBD1 (5 bases). The length of the CDR3 is 16 residues. Trimming pared 10 bases from V and 4 bases from J, leaving 25 bases between. Germline loops: CDR1 MNHEY, CDR2 SMNVEV (reference sequence). CDR3 protein: CATTERGWGATTEAFF. The CDR3, as DNA: TGTGCCACCACCGAGCGGGGTTGGGGCGCGACCACTGAAGCTTTCTTT.

The V call is TRBV4-1, the J call TRBJ2-2, with D unclear. V lost 0 bases to trimming and J lost 2 bases, with 10 bases between them. The CDR3 spans 16 residues. Per the germline V gene, CDR1 is MGHRA and CDR2 is YSYEKL. The CDR3 DNA sequence: TGCGCCAGCAGCCAAGATGCCCTTAGCAACACCGGGGAGCTGTTTTTT. Protein: CASSQDALSNTGELFF.

CDR3 bases: TGTGCCAGCAGCGTAGGGACAGGGGAGGGAGGGATCATGAACACTGAAGCTTTCTTT. It codes for CASSVGTGEGGIMNTEAFF. This rearrangement joins TRBV9 to TRBJ1-1, with 9 bases lining up with TRBD1. In germline, CDR1 is SGDLS, CDR2 YYNGEE. V lost 0 bases and J lost 0; bases outside the gene matches: 12. The CDR3 is 19 amino acids.

This CDR3 reads CASSQDLLGAGVKGEQYF. The CDR3 nucleotides are TGTGCCAGCAGCCAAGATCTTTTGGGAGCGGGAGTTAAAGGCGAGCAGTACTTC. This chain connects TRBV14 to TRBJ2-7; 8 positions agree with TRBD2. Trimming cost V 0 bases and J 6 bases; bases outside gene matches: 16. This CDR3 spans 18 amino acids. Germline V gene lookup returns CDR1 SGHDN and CDR2 FVKESK.

The J gene is TRBJ2-1, the V gene TRBV5-5; 10 bases align to TRBD2. The CDR3 is 15 amino acids. V shed 1 base and J 8 bases; nucleotides not matched to a gene: 6. Germline V gene data show CDR1 as SGHKS and CDR2 as YYEKEE (reference sequence). The CDR3 sequence is CASSLRLAGVDEQFF. CDR3 DNA: TGTGCCAGCAGCTTGAGGCTAGCGGGAGTAGATGAGCAGTTCTTC.

The V gene is TRBV9, the J gene TRBJ2-1; 8 positions match TRBD2. Germline-derived CDR1 and CDR2 are SGDLS and YYNGEE. The CDR3 loop spans 14 amino acids. After removal of 4 bases from V and 3 bases from J, the junction contained 3 bases not matched to a gene. CDR3 loop: CASSLGTSYNEQFF. CDR3 nucleotide sequence: TGTGCCAGCAGCCTCGGGACTAGCTACAATGAGCAGTTCTTC.

V gene TRBV27 combines with J gene TRBJ2-7, with D perhaps TRBD2 (6 bases). The CDR3 contains 15 residues. Germline loops: CDR1 MNHEY, CDR2 SMNVEV (reference sequence). V was shortened by 0 bases and J by 2 bases, with 11 bases between the two germline ends. The CDR3 loop is CASSLSGPGAYEQYF. In DNA form, the CDR3 reads TGTGCCAGCAGTTTATCTGGCCCGGGAGCCTACGAGCAGTACTTC.

The chain's CDR3 is CASSLSSGRARDTQYF. The CDR3 DNA reads as TGTGCCAGCAGTTTATCTAGCGGGAGGGCCAGAGATACGCAGTATTTT. The chain combines TRBV27 with TRBJ2-3; TRBD2 matches 11 bases. The CDR3 consists of 16 residues. Trimming removed 0 bases from V and 5 bases from J; junction bases left unmatched: 4. Germline V gene data show CDR1 as MNHEY and CDR2 as SMNVEV (reference sequence).

The chain has TRBV6-5 and TRBJ2-7; D is unclear. V lost 2 bases to trimming and J lost 6 bases, with 14 bases between them. The germline gives CDR1 MNHEY, CDR2 SVGAGI. The CDR3 is made up of 14 amino acids. Here the CDR3 reads CASSYHDRAAEQYF. The CDR3 nucleotides are TGTGCCAGCAGTTACCATGACCGTGCCGCCGAGCAGTACTTC.

The chain recombines TRBV4-1 with TRBJ2-7, with D tentatively TRBD1 (6 bases). The germline V gene encodes CDR1 MGHRA and CDR2 YSYEKL. Between the trimmed V and J ends, which lost 4 bases and 5 bases, there was a span of 12 bases. CDR3 size: 13 residues. The CDR3 DNA follows: TGCGCCAGCAGCCCACAGGGTACCCACGAGCAGTACTTC. It codes for CASSPQGTHEQYF.

V and J are TRBV11-2 and TRBJ2-7; TRBD2 matches 9 bases. Trimming at V came to 3 bases and at J to 2 bases, leaving 5 bases not matched to a gene. This CDR3 has 15 residues. Germline V gene sequence: CDR1 SGHAT, CDR2 FQNNGV. Written as DNA, the CDR3 is TGTGCCAGCAGCTTTATAGCGGGAGACCCCTACGAGCAGTACTTC. Its translation is CASSFIAGDPYEQYF.